A selection of T cell receptor beta chains follows, all from one sample in a study of cytomegalovirus exposure and HLA in healthy donors. Data came from immunoSEQ multiplex PCR; TCRdb stores just in-frame clones and leaves some out. The sample carries about 210,000 clones, about 88% recorded once. Material for sequencing was PBMCs. Receptor source: a girl aged 2 to 10 in good health and CMV-seronegative. Both conserved end residues are part of each CDR3. Each record gives: clone size, CDR3 length, D gene, V gene, J gene, CDR3 DNA, CDR3 protein. A D gene is named only where the DNA matches it firmly. Only part of the rows carry a size: once, few, many, or a class if the clone is expanded.

.	13	TRBD2	TRBV29-1	TRBJ2-3	TGCAGCGTTAGCGGGGCTAGCACAGATACGCAGTATTTT	CSVSGASTDTQYF
.	16	.	TRBV6-4	TRBJ2-2	TGTGCCAGCAGTGGGGGGGTCAAGCGGAACACCGGGGAGCTGTTTTTT	CASSGGVKRNTGELFF
.	21	TRBD2	TRBV5-1	TRBJ2-3	TGCGCCAGCACCCTGGGCACCTTCAGGGGGCGTAGCGGGGGGAACACAGATACGCAGTATTTT	CASTLGTFRGRSGGNTDTQYF
.	13	.	TRBV7-9	TRBJ1-2	TGTGCCAGCAGCTATGGACAGCCTTATGGCTACACCTTC	CASSYGQPYGYTF
.	15	.	TRBV5-1	TRBJ2-6	TGCGCCAGCAGCTTTCGAGTCTCTGGGGCCAACGTCCTGACTTTC	CASSFRVSGANVLTF
.	16	.	TRBV19	TRBJ2-7	TGTGCCAGTAGTATGGCCCTCCTGGGAGGCCCCTACGAGCAGTACTTC	CASSMALLGGPYEQYF
few	16	TRBD2	TRBV29-1	TRBJ2-5	TGCAGCGTTGTCTGGCTCGAGCGGGGGGGCCAAGAGACCCAGTACTTC	CSVVWLERGGQETQYF
.	17	TRBD2	TRBV10-1	TRBJ2-1	TGCGCCAGCAGTGAAGGTGCTGAGCGGGGGGCCTACAATGAGCAGTTCTTC	CASSEGAERGAYNEQFF
once	14	.	TRBV5-4	TRBJ1-1	TGTGCCAGCAGCTTGGGTGCAGGGAACACTGAAGCTTTCTTT	CASSLGAGNTEAFF
.	18	TRBD1	TRBV5-4	TRBJ2-1	TGTGCCAGCAGCAGAGGGCCTTCCGGGACAGGGACGACCAATGAGCAGTTCTTC	CASSRGPSGTGTTNEQFF
once	13	.	TRBV30	TRBJ1-6	TGTGCCTGGATGGGGGACTCCAATTCACCCCTCCACTTT	CAWMGDSNSPLHF
.	17	.	TRBV4-1	TRBJ2-3	TGCGCCAGCAGCCAAGCACCAGGGTTCAGTACAACAGATACGCAGTATTTT	CASSQAPGFSTTDTQYF
.	16	.	TRBV5-1	TRBJ1-2	TGCGCCAGCAGCTTCATCCCCGTTATTATGGAGTATGGCTACACCTTC	CASSFIPVIMEYGYTF
.	15	TRBD2	TRBV5-4	TRBJ2-1	TGTGCCAGCAGCGTAAGCGGGAGCCCCTACAATGAGCAGTTCTTC	CASSVSGSPYNEQFF
.	15	TRBD1	TRBV9	TRBJ1-1	TGTGCCAGCAGCATCTATGACGACAGGGGGACTGAAGCTTTCTTT	CASSIYDDRGTEAFF
.	15	TRBD1	TRBV10-3	TRBJ1-1	TGTGCCATCAGTGACTTAGACAGGGTGTTGACTGAAGCTTTCTTT	CAISDLDRVLTEAFF
few	14	TRBD1	TRBV5-1	TRBJ1-4	TGCGCCAGCAGCACACAGGGGACGCAGGAAAAACTGTTTTTT	CASSTQGTQEKLFF
.	17	TRBD2	TRBV5-1	TRBJ2-5	TGCGCCAGCAGCTGGCCCCTAGGCGGGAGGGCCGCGGAGACCCAGTACTTC	CASSWPLGGRAAETQYF
.	14	TRBD2	TRBV10-3	TRBJ2-7	TGTGCCATCAACGGGCGGAGGGAGGGCCCCGAGCAGTACTTC	CAINGRREGPEQYF
.	15	TRBD1	TRBV25-1	TRBJ1-2	TGTGCCAGCAGTGGTGACAGGGGGGATATGGATGGCTACACCTTC	CASSGDRGDMDGYTF
.	13	.	TRBV5-6	TRBJ2-7	TGTGCCAGCAGCTTGGCGGTAACGGGGGAGCAGTACTTC	CASSLAVTGEQYF
.	15	.	TRBV11-2	TRBJ1-1	TGTGCCAGCAGCCCCGTCGAGGTTTGGGACACTGAAGCTTTCTTT	CASSPVEVWDTEAFF
.	12	.	TRBV19	TRBJ1-5	TGTGCCAGTAGGAGAGCGAATCAGCCCCAGCATTTT	CASRRANQPQHF
.	16	.	TRBV7-2	TRBJ2-7	TGTGCCAGCAGCTCCCCCCGGAGGGCCCCATCGTACGAGCAGTACTTC	CASSSPRRAPSYEQYF
.	15	.	TRBV27	TRBJ1-6	TGTGCCAGCAGCCTCACAGCGGCCTATAATTCACCCCTCCACTTT	CASSLTAAYNSPLHF
.	19	TRBD2	TRBV5-1	TRBJ2-1	TGCGCCAGCAGCCCCGACCCGAGACTAGCGGAAGTTTCCTACAATGAGCAGTTCTTC	CASSPDPRLAEVSYNEQFF
few	13	TRBD2	TRBV7-2	TRBJ2-5	TGTGCCAGCAGCCGAGTGGGGGGGGAGACCCAGTACTTC	CASSRVGGETQYF
.	17	.	TRBV5-1	TRBJ2-7	TGCGCCAGCAGCTTGTATTGGCAGGATCTCCGCTTCTACGAGCAGTACTTC	CASSLYWQDLRFYEQYF
.	12	.	TRBV7-8	TRBJ1-2	TGTGCCAGCAGCCCCCCGGGGTGGGGCTACACCTTC	CASSPPGWGYTF
.	16	TRBD2	TRBV5-1	TRBJ2-3	TGCGCCAGCAGCAGGGACCTAGCGGGGACCACAGATACGCAGTATTTT	CASSRDLAGTTDTQYF
.	17	.	TRBV10-1	TRBJ2-3	TGCGCCAGCAGTGAGTCGGGGCGAGTGTTTAAGACAGATACGCAGTATTTT	CASSESGRVFKTDTQYF
.	15	TRBD1	TRBV5-1	TRBJ2-3	TGCGCCAGCAGCACAGGGGCCGGTGGCACAGATACGCAGTATTTT	CASSTGAGGTDTQYF
.	15	TRBD1	TRBV25-1	TRBJ1-6	TGTGCCAGCAGTGGAGGGACAGGGGTGAATTCACCCCTCCACTTT	CASSGGTGVNSPLHF
.	14	TRBD1	TRBV6-1	TRBJ2-5	TGTGCCAGCAGACGAGGACAGGCGAAAGAGACCCAGTACTTC	CASRRGQAKETQYF
.	14	TRBD1	TRBV5-4	TRBJ1-1	TGTGCCAGCAGCTCCGGACAGGGGGGGACTGAAGCTTTCTTT	CASSSGQGGTEAFF
once	15	TRBD2	TRBV4-2	TRBJ2-1	TGTGCCAGCAGCCAACGGCGGGAGGGGCTGGGTGAGCAGTTCTTC	CASSQRREGLGEQFF
.	14	TRBD2	TRBV7-6	TRBJ2-5	TGTGCCAGCAGCTCTTACCGGACTAGGGCGACCCAGTACTTC	CASSSYRTRATQYF
.	14	.	TRBV5-4	TRBJ1-6	TGTGCCAGCAGCTTCAACAGTTATAATTCACCCCTCCACTTT	CASSFNSYNSPLHF
.	14	TRBD1	TRBV2	TRBJ1-3	TGTGCCAGCAGGCCTGGGACAGGGGGAAACACCATATATTTT	CASRPGTGGNTIYF
.	14	.	TRBV23-1	TRBJ1-2	TGCGCCAGCAGTCAAAGTACAGGGCGTCGTGGCTACACCTTC	CASSQSTGRRGYTF
once	16	.	TRBV4-1	TRBJ2-3	TGCGCCAGCAGCCAAGAAGGGGGGGCATGGACAGATACGCAGTATTTT	CASSQEGGAWTDTQYF
.	15	.	TRBV5-6	TRBJ2-1	TGTGCCAGCAGCTTGGGGTCTCCAGGGTACAATGAGCAGTTCTTC	CASSLGSPGYNEQFF
few	15	.	TRBV28	TRBJ1-6	TGTGCCAGCAGTTCCCACGGGGGAAGAGTTTCACCCCTCCACTTT	CASSSHGGRVSPLHF
.	15	.	TRBV25-1	TRBJ2-7	TGTGCCAGCAGTGCTCAGGGGTCGCCGGGGTACGAGCAGTACTTC	CASSAQGSPGYEQYF
.	13	TRBD2	TRBV5-1	TRBJ2-2	TGCGCCAGCAGCTGGGGGGGGACCGGGGAGCTGTTTTTT	CASSWGGTGELFF
.	14	TRBD2	TRBV30	TRBJ2-1	TGTGCCTGGACTAGCGGGAGTAGTTACAATGAGCAGTTCTTC	CAWTSGSSYNEQFF
.	14	.	TRBV5-1	TRBJ2-7	TGCGCCAGCAGCTGGAGGACAGAAACGGACGAGCAGTACTTC	CASSWRTETDEQYF
.	14	.	TRBV15	TRBJ1-2	TGTGCCACCAGCAGGAGGGTTGGAAACTATGGCTACACCTTC	CATSRRVGNYGYTF
.	14	.	TRBV5-6	TRBJ1-4	TGTGCCAGCAGCGTACAGGGCTTTAATGAAAAACTGTTTTTT	CASSVQGFNEKLFF
.	13	TRBD1	TRBV29-1	TRBJ1-4	TGCAGCGTTGAAGAACAGGGGAACGGAAAACTGTTTTTT	CSVEEQGNGKLFF
.	15	TRBD1	TRBV5-4	TRBJ2-5	TGTGCCAGCAGCAGCCGGACAGGGGGCGGGGAGACCCAGTACTTC	CASSSRTGGGETQYF
.	14	.	TRBV19	TRBJ1-4	TGTGCCAGTAGTGGCCGGGAGGTTAATGAAAAACTGTTTTTT	CASSGREVNEKLFF
.	16	.	TRBV7-2	TRBJ2-2	TGTGCCAGCAGCTTACAGGGCAGGGGATTGGTCGGGGAGCTGTTTTTT	CASSLQGRGLVGELFF
.	15	TRBD1	TRBV7-9	TRBJ2-5	TGTGCCAGCAGCTTAACCAGGGGGAACCAAGAGACCCAGTACTTC	CASSLTRGNQETQYF
.	15	TRBD2	TRBV11-2	TRBJ2-2	TGTGCCAGCAGCAAGCTAGCGGGGGGCACCGGGGAGCTGTTTTTT	CASSKLAGGTGELFF
few	14	.	TRBV4-2	TRBJ1-4	TGTGCCAGCAGCCAGTCCCCTGCGAAGGAAAAACTGTTTTTT	CASSQSPAKEKLFF
.	15	TRBD2	TRBV15	TRBJ2-3	TGTGCCACCAGCGAAACTAGCGGGGGAACAGATACGCAGTATTTT	CATSETSGGTDTQYF
.	14	TRBD1	TRBV6-1	TRBJ2-7	TGTGCCAGCAGCTGGACAGGGACATCCTACGAGCAGTACTTC	CASSWTGTSYEQYF
.	16	.	TRBV11-2	TRBJ2-2	TGTGCCAGCAGCCCCTCCGAGACAATGAACACCGGGGAGCTGTTTTTT	CASSPSETMNTGELFF
.	15	.	TRBV6-1	TRBJ1-2	TGTGCCACAAGGGAGGATGTTCGGTCTAACTATGGCTACACCTTC	CATREDVRSNYGYTF